One and the same sample provided the 32 T cell receptor beta chains below, sequenced in a study of vaccination and CD4 T cells after COVID-19. These TCRs' antigens remain unknown. Treatment noted: roughly ten-day PBMC culture with coronavirus spike peptide pools or control peptides (ViraFEST assay). The study sequenced cultured CD4+ T cell DNA using the Oncomine TCR Beta short-read assay. One entry per CDR3 protein, called by TCRdb with MiXCR from the PCR reads. The data hold about 7,800 distinct CDR3 sequences, with 60% observed a single time. Sequenced material: CD4+ T cells from blood, cultured in vitro. These receptor sequences come from a human donor who had recovered from COVID-19.

This rearrangement joins TRBV20-1 to TRBJ1-1; no clear D gene. Germline CDR1 is DFQATT and CDR2 is SNEGSKA (reference sequence). V was trimmed by 2 bases and J by 1 base, leaving 8 bases between them. The CDR3 sequence is 13 residues long. The CDR3 coding sequence is TGCAGTGCTAGACTTTATGCGAACACTGAAGCTTTCTTT. Amino acid sequence: CSARLYANTEAFF.

The chain recombines TRBV2 with TRBJ1-2; TRBD1 aligns across 8 bases. CDR3 length: 15 residues. V shed 4 bases, J shed 2 bases, and the junction held 6 bases outside the gene matches. CDR1 is SNHLY and CDR2 is FYNNEI in the germline V gene. CDR3 DNA: TGTGCCAGCAGTGTTGACAGGGGTGGAAACTATGGCTACACCTTC. It codes for CASSVDRGGNYGYTF.

The V and J genes are TRBV6-1 and TRBJ1-5; no definite D call. This CDR3 is 16 amino acids long. Trimming cost V 3 bases and J 2 bases, with 14 bases left between them. The germline gives CDR1 MNHNS, CDR2 SASEGT. The CDR3 nucleotides read TGTGCCAGCAGTGATCGCATAGGACGGCGCAATCAGCCCCAGCATTTT. It is translated as CASSDRIGRRNQPQHF.

This clonotype was recorded a few times. V usage is TRBV6-5 and J usage is TRBJ1-1, with D hard to call. Germline CDR1 reads MNHEY; CDR2 reads SVGAGI. The CDR3 length is 13 residues. The V gene lost 0 bases and the J gene lost 5 bases, with 7 bases spanning the gap. This CDR3 is CASSYSLGTEAFF. The CDR3 DNA reads as TGTGCCAGCAGTTACTCACTGGGGACTGAAGCTTTCTTT.

The CDR3 here is CASRNRQGGQTGELFF. In nucleotides, the CDR3 is TGTGCCAGCAGGAACCGACAGGGCGGTCAGACCGGGGAGCTGTTTTTT. This chain links TRBV21-1 with TRBJ2-2; the D segment call TRBD1 is taken from the table without a DNA check. TRBV21-1 is flagged as a pseudogene. The CDR3 has 16 amino acids.

The DNA of the CDR3 is TGTGCCAGCAGCGACCAGGGACAGAGCACAGATACGCAGTATTTT. Translating it yields CASSDQGQSTDTQYF. The rearrangement joins TRBV2 to TRBJ2-3, with TRBD1 identical over 7 bases. Germline V gene sequence: CDR1 SNHLY, CDR2 FYNNEI. The CDR3 spans 15 residues. J was trimmed by 0 bases and V by 6 bases; bases with no gene match: 6.

This chain links TRBV5-1 with TRBJ1-2; perhaps TRBD1 as D (5 bases). Germline CDR1 is SGHRS and CDR2 is YFSETQ. CDR3 length: 15 amino acids. Trimming stripped 1 base from V and 4 bases from J, with 14 bases between. CDR3 bases: TGCGCCAGCAGCTTGTGGGGCGTCCTAGGCTATGGCTACACCTTC. Translation gives CASSLWGVLGYGYTF.

The chain employs TRBV19 and TRBJ2-7; D is possibly TRBD2 (6 bases). V was cut by 6 bases and J by 5 bases, with 17 bases left in between. The CDR3 has 14 amino acids. The germline V gene encodes CDR1 LNHDA and CDR2 SQIVND (reference sequence). The CDR3 spells CASRRRGSGNEQYF. As DNA, the CDR3 is TGTGCCAGTAGACGTCGGGGGAGTGGAAACGAGCAGTACTTC.

This sequence joins TRBV9 and TRBJ1-1; D gene uncertain. The CDR3 is 14 amino acids. CDR1 is SGDLS, CDR2 YYNGEE, per germline. V was shortened by 1 base and J by 3 bases, with 10 bases between the two germline ends. DNA of the CDR3: TGTGCCAGCAGCGTATACGGAGCTGACACTGAAGCTTTCTTT. Translated: CASSVYGADTEAFF. Filled out from reference TRBV9 and TRBJ1-1, the complete variable domain reads DSGVTQTPKHLITATGQRVTLRCSPRSGDLSVYWYQQSLDQGLQFLIQYYNGEERAKGNILERFSAQQFPDLHSELNLSSLELGDSALYFCASSVYGADTEAFFGQGTRLTVV.

The rearrangement uses TRBV6-5 and TRBJ2-1, with TRBD2 matching 7 bases. V shed 4 bases and J 7 bases; nucleotides not matched to a gene: 4. The CDR3 length is 13 residues. Germline CDR1 and CDR2: MNHEY and SVGAGI. CDR3: CASSLTAGNEQFF. The CDR3 region has the DNA TGTGCCAGCAGTTTAACAGCGGGGAATGAGCAGTTCTTC.

V is TRBV5-4 and J is TRBJ1-3; perhaps TRBD1 as D (6 bases). Per the germline V gene, CDR1 is SGHNT and CDR2 is YYREEE (reference sequence). The CDR3 runs 17 residues. Trimming removed 0 bases at V and 4 bases at J, with 17 bases between. The CDR3 bases are TGTGCCAGCAGCTTGGGGCACGACGGGGGCCACGGAAACACCATATATTTT. This codes for CASSLGHDGGHGNTIYF.

This chain joins TRBV7-6 and TRBJ2-3; D tentatively reads TRBD1 or TRBD2 (6 bases each). This CDR3 has 17 residues. Trimming removed 5 bases at V and 2 bases at J, with 20 bases between. The germline gives CDR1 SGHVS, CDR2 FNYEAQ. The CDR3 nucleotides read TGTGCCAGCAGCCCCCGAGGAGGGGGGATCACCACAGATACGCAGTATTTT. Its translation: CASSPRGGGITTDTQYF. Drawing the rest from reference TRBV7-6 and TRBJ2-3, the complete variable domain is GAGVSQSPRYKVTKRGQDVALRCDPISGHVSLYWYRQALGQGPEFLTYFNYEAQQDKSGLPNDRFSAERPEGSISTLTIQRTEQRDSAMYRCASSPRGGGITTDTQYFGPGTRLTVL.

This clonotype was recorded a few times. The chain joins TRBV6-2 or TRBV6-3 to TRBJ1-6; D is unclear. Trimming took off 2 bases at V and 7 bases at J, with 12 bases between the two ends. This CDR3 contains 15 residues. Germline CDR1 reads MNHEY; CDR2 reads SVGEGT. The CDR3 here is CASSYRAGRNSPLHF. CDR3 DNA: TGTGCCAGCAGTTACCGGGCAGGAAGAAATTCACCCCTCCACTTT.

This clonotype has just one count. V is TRBV7-9 and J is TRBJ1-1; maybe TRBD1 (6 bases). V lost 5 bases and J lost 1, with 11 bases in between. The germline CDR1 and CDR2 sequences are SEHNR and FQNEAQ (reference sequence). The CDR3 totals 14 residues. The CDR3 DNA follows: TGTGCCAGCAGCCCCGGACAGAGGAACACTGAAGCTTTCTTT. Amino acids: CASSPGQRNTEAFF. The variable domain in full, completed from reference TRBV7-9 and TRBJ1-1, reads DTGVSQNPRHKITKRGQNVTFRCDPISEHNRLYWYRQTLGQGPEFLTYFQNEAQLEKSRLLSDRFSAERPKGSFSTLEIQRTEQGDSAMYLCASSPGQRNTEAFFGQGTRLTVV.

The chain carries TRBV6-2 or TRBV6-3 and TRBJ1-1, with TRBD1 matching 12 bases. Trimming at V came to 6 bases and at J to 4 bases, leaving 15 bases not matched to a gene. Germline lookup yields CDR1 MNHEY and CDR2 SVGEGT. This CDR3 has 18 residues. This CDR3 reads CASSERIGTGGFSTEAFF. For the CDR3, the DNA is TGTGCCAGCAGCGAGCGAATAGGGACAGGGGGCTTTAGCACTGAAGCTTTCTTT.

This clonotype is a singleton in its sample. This rearrangement joins TRBV28 to TRBJ2-5; D may be TRBD1 or TRBD2 (6 bases each). The germline gives CDR1 MDHEN, CDR2 SYDVKM. The V and J ends lost 7 bases and 5 bases respectively, with 17 bases between them. The CDR3 covers 14 residues. CDR3 nucleotides: TGTGCCAGCACCGAAAGTCGGGGGCGGGAGACCCAGTACTTC. Translation gives CASTESRGRETQYF. Full variable domain (outside the CDR3, taken from reference TRBV28 and TRBJ2-5): DVKVTQSSRYLVKRTGEKVFLECVQDMDHENMFWYRQDPGLGLRLIYFSYDVKMKEKGDIPEGYSVSREKKERFSLILESASTNQTSMYLCASTESRGRETQYFGPGTRLLVL.

This chain connects TRBV15 to TRBJ2-7; D is unclear. The CDR3 consists of 15 residues. Germline lookup yields CDR1 LNHNV and CDR2 YYDKDF (reference sequence). Trimming cost V 0 bases and J 2 bases, with 11 bases left between them. CDR3 amino acids: CATSREVADPYEQYF. The CDR3 region has the DNA TGTGCCACCAGCAGAGAAGTGGCGGATCCCTACGAGCAGTACTTC. The complete variable domain, with remaining parts taken from reference TRBV15 and TRBJ2-7, reads DAMVIQNPRYQVTQFGKPVTLSCSQTLNHNVMYWYQQKSSQAPKLLFHYYDKDFNNEADTPDNFQSRRPNTSFCFLDIRSPGLGDTAMYLCATSREVADPYEQYFGPGTRLTVT.

The V gene is TRBV7-2, the J gene TRBJ2-5; D remains ambiguous. The CDR3 runs to 16 residues. Deletions cut 1 base from V and 1 base from J, with 13 bases between. Germline values: CDR1 SGHTA, CDR2 FQGNSA. The CDR3 DNA follows: TGTGCCAGCAGCTTAGGATCGCGATCAGGCCAAGAGACCCAGTACTTC. Translated, it gives CASSLGSRSGQETQYF.

The chain is built from TRBV30 and TRBJ2-3; D remains ambiguous. The CDR3 loop spans 14 amino acids. Germline V lookup: CDR1 GTSNPN, CDR2 SVGIG (reference sequence). Trimming took 2 bases from V and 9 from J, leaving 18 bases between them. DNA for the CDR3: TGTGCCTGGAGTACCTCTAATGCTCTGAACACGCAGTATTTT. Protein: CAWSTSNALNTQYF.

V gene TRBV24-1 combines with J gene TRBJ2-5; D is undetermined. CDR1 is KGHDR, CDR2 SFDVKD, per germline. The CDR3 is made up of 13 amino acids. V gave up 5 bases and J gave up 2 bases, with 8 bases separating them. The CDR3: CATSAVGQETQYF. The DNA for the CDR3 is TGTGCCACCAGTGCGGTGGGTCAAGAGACCCAGTACTTC.

V is TRBV7-2 and J is TRBJ2-5; no reliable D call. The CDR3 is made up of 13 amino acids. The ends were cut back, 6 bases at V and 4 bases at J, with 12 bases in the middle. Germline CDR1 is SGHTA and CDR2 is FQGNSA. The CDR3 is CASSYSSGETQYF. The CDR3 DNA sequence: TGTGCCAGCAGTTACTCGTCGGGAGAGACCCAGTACTTC.

This chain joins TRBV19 and TRBJ2-7; TRBD2 matches 9 bases. CDR3 length: 14 amino acids. The germline V gene encodes CDR1 LNHDA and CDR2 SQIVND (reference sequence). The ends lost 5 bases at V and 4 bases at J; junction bases unmatched: 6. This CDR3 reads CASSERTSEYEQYF. As DNA, the CDR3 is TGTGCCAGTAGTGAGCGGACTAGCGAATACGAGCAGTACTTC.

The J gene is TRBJ2-5, the V gene TRBV2; D gene ambiguous. V was shortened by 6 bases and J by 5 bases, with 13 bases between the two germline ends. The CDR3 has 13 residues. Germline lookup yields CDR1 SNHLY and CDR2 FYNNEI. CDR3 in amino acids: CASRSRPWETQYF. The CDR3 nucleotides are TGTGCCAGCAGGAGCAGACCCTGGGAGACCCAGTACTTC.

The V gene is TRBV21-1, the J gene TRBJ1-1; the table's D call TRBD1 went unverified against the DNA. TRBV21-1 represents a pseudogene. The CDR3 consists of 16 residues. As DNA, the CDR3 is TGTGCCAGCAGCAAAGGGGCACCGGGGTCGGGGGCTGAAGCTTTCTTT. Translation: CASSKGAPGSGAEAFF.

The gene calls are TRBV14 and TRBJ1-4; no clear D. Germline-derived CDR1 and CDR2 are SGHDN and FVKESK. The CDR3 extends over 15 amino acids. Between the trimmed V and J ends, which lost 6 bases and 6 bases, there was a span of 17 bases. The CDR3 sequence: CASSRINRVDEKLFF. The CDR3 bases are TGTGCCAGCAGTCGAATTAACCGGGTTGATGAAAAACTGTTTTTT.

This chain uses TRBV2 with TRBJ1-2; D is ambiguous. CDR1 and CDR2 (germline): SNHLY, FYNNEI. The CDR3 extends over 14 amino acids. Trimming stripped 4 bases from V and 3 bases from J, with 12 bases between. CDR3 protein: CASSVVANYYGYTF. The CDR3 DNA follows: TGTGCCAGCAGTGTCGTGGCAAACTACTATGGCTACACCTTC.

The CDR3 nucleotides read TGCAGTGCCAGCCGGGGGGGGCTTGAGCTAGGAAACACCATATATTTT. As protein: CSASRGGLELGNTIYF. V and J are TRBV20-1 and TRBJ1-3, with D maybe TRBD1 (6 bases). The CDR3 covers 16 residues. Germline V gene lookup returns CDR1 DFQATT and CDR2 SNEGSKA (reference sequence). The V end lost 6 bases, the J end lost 4 bases, and 22 bases lay between the germline ends.

Here the CDR3 DNA reads TGTGCCAGCAGTTTCCTGGGTAGCAGGGGTAATTCACCCCTCCACTTT. This gives the protein CASSFLGSRGNSPLHF. This sequence joins TRBV27 and TRBJ1-6; a weak D match, TRBD1 (6 bases). Germline lookup yields CDR1 MNHEY and CDR2 SMNVEV (reference sequence). This CDR3 comprises 16 residues. V shed 3 bases and J shed 6 bases, with 15 bases lying between them.

This chain uses TRBV2 with TRBJ1-1; D not certain. The CDR3 covers 11 residues. V lost 0 bases to trimming and J lost 10 bases, with 6 bases between them. CDR1 is SNHLY and CDR2 is FYNNEI in the germline V gene. The CDR3 nucleotides are TGTGCCAGCAGTGAAGCTGCAGGAGCTTTCTTT. Translating it yields CASSEAAGAFF.

The chain joins TRBV9 to TRBJ2-1; weak D call: TRBD2 (7 bases). This CDR3 has 18 residues. Looked up from germline, CDR1 is SGDLS and CDR2 is YYNGEE. The V gene lost 2 bases and the J gene lost 0 bases, with 18 bases spanning the gap. The CDR3 sequence is CASSVLSGGRGSYNEQFF. The CDR3 nucleotides read TGTGCCAGCAGCGTGTTATCCGGGGGGCGAGGCTCCTACAATGAGCAGTTCTTC.

This sequence joins TRBV5-8 and TRBJ1-5; D unclear. Germline lookup yields CDR1 SGHTS and CDR2 YDEGEE. The CDR3 loop spans 14 amino acids. V was clipped by 2 bases and J by 9 bases, with 15 bases between them. CDR3 in amino acids: CASSLYDTSGPQHF. In DNA, the CDR3 is TGTGCCAGCAGCTTATATGACACCTCGGGGCCCCAGCATTTT.

A note on this clonotype: One end of the junction varies from germline; a read error may be responsible. The rearrangement uses TRBV7-7 and TRBJ2-7, with D perhaps TRBD1 (6 bases). The CDR3 contains 13 residues. Germline lookup yields CDR1 SSHAT and CDR2 FNYEAQ (reference sequence). In DNA form, the CDR3 reads TGTGCTAGCAGCGCCGGACAGTTAAACGAGCAGTACTTC. Encoded protein: CASSAGQLNEQYF.